The rows below give T cell receptor beta chains drawn from one sample of a study of sequential checkpoint blockade in melanoma. Sequenced by immunoSEQ multiplex PCR; TCRdb stores in-frame clones only, minus some. The sample lists around 2,200 clones; more than 25% were seen once. Here the sequenced sample was tumor tissue (inferred from file names), taken from a patient given nivolumab and ipilimumab in sequence. Receptors were obtained from a human donor with melanoma. The CDR3 runs from the conserved cysteine through the conserved F or W. A D gene is named only where the DNA matches it firmly. Some rows mark clone size as missing; the rest say once, few, many or name a class of expanded clone.

d_call,v_call,clone_size,j_call,cdr3_aa,cdr3_nt
TRBD1,TRBV6-8,few,TRBJ1-1,CASSYRGGNWNTEAFF,TGTGCCAGCAGTTACAGAGGGGGCAATTGGAACACTGAAGCTTTCTTT
-,TRBV11-3,-,TRBJ2-3,CASSLLDPSTDTQYF,TGTGCCAGCAGCTTATTGGACCCTAGCACAGATACGCAGTATTTT
-,TRBV7-2,-,TRBJ2-1,CASSLNGGDEQFF,TGTGCCAGCAGCTTAAACGGAGGGGATGAGCAGTTCTTC
TRBD1,TRBV6-8,-,TRBJ1-2,CASRKDGTGIYGYTF,TGTGCCAGCAGGAAGGACGGGACAGGTATCTATGGCTACACCTTC
-,TRBV16,-,TRBJ1-2,CASSHRTALNYGYTF,TGTGCCAGCAGCCACCGGACAGCCTTAAACTATGGCTACACCTTC
-,TRBV11-3,-,TRBJ1-4,CASSLGSYAGEKLFF,TGTGCCAGCAGCTTAGGGAGCTACGCGGGGGAAAAACTGTTTTTT
-,TRBV19,few,TRBJ1-1,CASSIYVNTEAFF,TGTGCCAGTAGTATATATGTGAACACTGAAGCTTTCTTT
-,TRBV15,-,TRBJ1-4,CATSRGMGLGTNEKLFF,TGTGCCACCAGCAGAGGGATGGGGTTAGGAACTAATGAAAAACTGTTTTTT
-,TRBV30,-,TRBJ2-2,CAWIQGAGELFF,TGTGCCTGGATACAGGGCGCCGGGGAGCTGTTTTTT
TRBD1,TRBV5-1,-,TRBJ1-1,CASSLGQGGDEAFF,TGCGCCAGCAGCTTGGGACAGGGAGGGGATGAAGCTTTCTTT
-,TRBV9,-,TRBJ1-1,CASSLGFKGTNTEAFF,TGTGCCAGCAGTTTAGGGTTTAAGGGGACGAACACTGAAGCTTTCTTT
TRBD2,TRBV28,few,TRBJ2-7,CATGGGDRTMVQYF,TGTGCCACCGGGGGGGGTGACAGGACCATGGTGCAGTACTTC
TRBD1,TRBV5-1,-,TRBJ2-7,CASSNRDRDSYEQYF,TGCGCCAGCAGCAACCGGGACAGGGATAGCTACGAGCAGTACTTC
TRBD1,TRBV19,-,TRBJ1-6,CASSIRGQLTSPLHF,TGTGCCAGTAGTATAAGGGGGCAGCTTACTTCACCCCTCCACTTT
-,TRBV5-1,-,TRBJ2-1,CASSSDPLAGEEQFF,TGCGCCAGCAGCTCAGACCCACTAGCCGGGGAGGAGCAGTTCTTC
TRBD1,TRBV11-3,few,TRBJ1-2,CASSLPGQGLYGYTF,TGTGCCAGCAGCTTACCAGGACAGGGCCTCTATGGCTACACCTTC
-,TRBV11-3,medium-sized,TRBJ1-2,CASSLDPGYYGYTF,TGTGCCAGCAGCTTAGACCCAGGGTACTATGGCTACACCTTC
-,TRBV11-3,medium-sized,TRBJ2-7,CASSQEGYRSYEQYF,TGTGCCAGCAGCCAGGAGGGGTATAGGTCCTACGAGCAGTACTTC
TRBD2,TRBV19,few,TRBJ2-5,CASTRGALAGGETQYF,TGTGCCAGTACCAGGGGAGCTCTAGCGGGAGGGGAGACCCAGTACTTC
-,TRBV6-7,-,TRBJ2-5,CATSYGGQETQYF,TGTGCCACCTCGTACGGGGGCCAAGAGACCCAGTACTTC
-,TRBV18,-,TRBJ1-4,CASSPVSYNEKLFF,TGTGCCAGCTCACCAGTCAGCTATAATGAAAAACTGTTTTTT
-,TRBV11-3,-,TRBJ1-1,CASSLDNFGREAFF,TGTGCCAGCAGCTTAGATAATTTTGGCCGTGAAGCTTTCTTT
TRBD1,TRBV11-3,medium-sized,TRBJ2-2,CASSVGQPHPKAGELFF,TGTGCCAGCAGCGTGGGACAGCCCCACCCAAAGGCCGGGGAGCTGTTTTTT
-,TRBV18,few,TRBJ2-7,CASSSAVGGMTRLNEQYF,TGTGCCAGCTCATCCGCCGTTGGGGGGATGACTCGTCTAAACGAGCAGTACTTC
-,TRBV6-4,-,TRBJ2-3,CASSEAPRNTQYF,TGTGCCAGCAGTGAAGCTCCGCGGAATACGCAGTATTTT
TRBD1,TRBV9,few,TRBJ1-6,CASTGTGVSPLHF,TGTGCCAGCACCGGGACAGGGGTTTCACCCCTCCACTTT
-,TRBV11-3,medium-sized,TRBJ2-2,CASSLGANTGELFF,TGTGCCAGCAGCTTAGGAGCGAACACCGGGGAGCTGTTTTTT
-,TRBV19,large,TRBJ2-7,CASSTDLSYEQYF,TGTGCCAGTAGTACAGACTTATCCTACGAGCAGTACTTC
-,TRBV11-3,medium-sized,TRBJ1-4,CASRAKQGVLNEKLFF,TGTGCCAGCAGGGCTAAACAGGGAGTTCTTAATGAAAAACTGTTTTTT
TRBD1,TRBV19,-,TRBJ2-7,CASSIGTGVYEQYF,TGTGCCAGTAGTATCGGGACAGGGGTCTACGAGCAGTACTTC
-,TRBV29-1,few,TRBJ2-7,CSVKGSSGSVYEQYF,TGCAGCGTGAAGGGTTCGTCAGGTTCCGTCTACGAGCAGTACTTC
-,TRBV23-1,-,TRBJ2-6,CASSQDGLSGANVLTF,TGCGCCAGCAGCCAAGACGGACTCTCTGGGGCCAACGTCCTGACTTTC
-,TRBV9,few,TRBJ1-5,CASSEWSTGDQPQHF,TGTGCCAGCAGTGAATGGTCGACGGGAGATCAGCCCCAGCATTTT
-,TRBV9,-,TRBJ1-1,CASSPRGGGEAFF,TGTGCCAGCAGCCCTCGCGGGGGCGGTGAAGCTTTCTTT
-,TRBV30,-,TRBJ2-7,CAWRRIFYEQYF,TGTGCCTGGAGGCGAATTTTTTACGAGCAGTACTTC
-,TRBV11-3,medium-sized,TRBJ1-1,CASSSREGSTEAFF,TGTGCCAGCAGCTCCCGGGAGGGGTCCACTGAAGCTTTCTTT
TRBD1,TRBV6-8,large,TRBJ2-2,CASSDRVPGELFF,TGTGCCAGCAGTGACAGGGTCCCCGGGGAGCTGTTTTTT